What follows are 5 T cell receptor beta chains derived from one specimen sequenced in a study of coeliac disease. Sequencing was performed with immunoSEQ multiplex PCR; in TCRdb, only in-frame clones are kept and a portion is missing. The top ten hold 13% to 15% of the sample, which has under 3,000 clones, 66% seen once. The specimen was lamina propria lymphocytes from the gut. The receptor source for this set is a woman aged 70 to 79 with celiac disease on a gluten-free diet.

In this sample, this clone turned up a few times. The chain combines TRBV11-3 with TRBJ2-2; 14 bases match TRBD2. Germline CDR1 is SGHNT and CDR2 is YENEEA. The CDR3 contains 16 residues. V dropped 5 bases and J dropped 5; count of bases not matched to a gene: 4. This CDR3 is CASSPGLAGVTGELFF. CDR3 sequence (DNA): TGTGCCAGCAGCCCGGGACTAGCGGGAGTTACCGGGGAGCTGTTTTTT.

V gene TRBV6-1 combines with J gene TRBJ1-4, with TRBD1 identical over 11 bases. Germline values: CDR1 MNHNS, CDR2 SASEGT. V trimming: 6 bases; J trimming: 8 bases; junction bases outside the gene matches: 8. CDR3 length: 15 residues. The CDR3 DNA reads as TGTGCCAGCAGGAACCGGGACAGGGGGTCCGAAAAACTGTTTTTT. Translation gives CASRNRDRGSEKLFF.

The chain joins TRBV28 to TRBJ2-7; D is unresolved. The length of the CDR3 is 14 residues. The germline V gene encodes CDR1 MDHEN and CDR2 SYDVKM. V shed 2 bases and J shed 4 bases, with 12 bases lying between them. The CDR3 nucleotides read TGTGCCAGCAGTTTAAACGAGGTTAGTTACGAGCAGTACTTC. Amino acid sequence: CASSLNEVSYEQYF.

The rearrangement joins TRBV7-2 to TRBJ2-1; no firm D call. Germline lookup yields CDR1 SGHTA and CDR2 FQGNSA. This CDR3 is built from 15 residues. Trimming cost V 0 bases and J 3 bases, with 9 bases left between them. DNA for the CDR3: TGTGCCAGCAGCTTAGCGGCGGCGAACTACAATGAGCAGTTCTTC. Its translation is CASSLAAANYNEQFF.

This clone has more than one count but fewer than ten. This chain links TRBV7-5 with TRBJ1-1; the table's D gene call, TRBD1, was not cross checked with the DNA. TRBV7-5 is a pseudogene segment. There are 20 residues in the CDR3. The CDR3 here is CARSLGCGQPDLTANTEAFF. Written as DNA, the CDR3 is TGTGCCAGAAGCTTAGGATGCGGACAGCCGGACTTGACCGCGAACACTGAAGCTTTCTTT.